Below, 10 T cell receptor beta chains from the same sample are listed, as sequenced in a study of radiation and T cells in renal cell carcinoma. Time point in this sample: baseline pretreatment blood. Specified treatment: 15 Gy SBRT to primary tumor, nephrectomy 4 weeks later. Here immunoSEQ multiplex PCR was the method, and the copy in TCRdb shows in-frame clones only, minus some. Of roughly 120,000 clones in the sample, approximately 82% are singletons; the top ten hold 3%. Sample: blood, taken from a patient whose treatment included radiotherapy and nephrectomy. All receptors come from an older woman with renal cell carcinoma.

The chain uses TRBV2 and TRBJ2-5, with no clear D. Germline CDR1 is SNHLY and CDR2 is FYNNEI. This CDR3 comprises 16 residues. V dropped 8 bases and J dropped 0 bases, with 19 bases sitting between them. The CDR3 region is CASRPDNGWYQETQYF. The CDR3 DNA follows: TGTGCCAGCCGACCTGATAACGGATGGTACCAAGAGACCCAGTACTTC.

CDR3 in amino acids: CASSGWDRGRETQYF. The CDR3 DNA follows: TGTGCCAGCAGTGGATGGGACAGGGGACGGGAGACCCAGTACTTC. The genes are TRBV28 and TRBJ2-5; 10 bases are a match to TRBD1. J gave up 5 bases and V 5 bases, and 8 bases lay outside the gene matches. CDR3 size: 15 residues. Germline V CDR1 and CDR2: MDHEN, SYDVKM.

This clone was found once. The CDR3 DNA reads as TGTGCCAGCAGTGAAGCGCCCCCAGCGCTCTCTGGAAACACCATATATTTT. It is translated as CASSEAPPALSGNTIYF. V is TRBV2 and J is TRBJ1-3; D remains unclear. The CDR3 is made up of 17 amino acids. The germline V gene has CDR1 SNHLY and CDR2 FYNNEI. V shed 0 bases and J shed 0 bases, with 12 bases lying between them. Full variable domain (remainder filled in from reference TRBV2 and TRBJ1-3): EPEVTQTPSHQVTQMGQEVILRCVPISNHLYFYWYRQILGQKVEFLVSFYNNEISEKSEIFDDQFSVERPDGSNFTLKIRSTKLEDSAMYFCASSEAPPALSGNTIYFGEGSWLTVV.

V usage is TRBV30 and J usage is TRBJ2-1, with 9 bases that match TRBD1. The CDR3 is 14 residues long. Looked up from germline, CDR1 is GTSNPN and CDR2 is SVGIG (reference sequence). V lost 2 bases and J lost 6; bases outside the gene matches: 5. The CDR3 loop reads CAWSRGTGLNEQFF. CDR3 DNA sequence: TGTGCCTGGAGTAGGGGGACAGGGCTCAATGAGCAGTTCTTC.

The V and J genes are TRBV5-6 and TRBJ1-5, with D unclear. Germline V lookup: CDR1 SGHDT, CDR2 YYEEEE. The CDR3 totals 15 residues. The V end lost 3 bases, the J end lost 4 bases, and 14 bases lay between the germline ends. The CDR3 DNA is TGTGCCAGCAGCTCCTTCGCCCGTTTTAATCAGCCCCAGCATTTT. This gives the protein CASSSFARFNQPQHF.

The chain combines TRBV11-2 with TRBJ2-5; no reliable D call. V was pared by 1 base and J by 5 bases, with 11 bases between. Germline CDR1 reads SGHAT; CDR2 reads FQNNGV. This CDR3 comprises 14 residues. The CDR3 protein is CASSLGTLGETQYF. Here the CDR3 DNA reads TGTGCCAGCAGCTTAGGCACCCTGGGGGAGACCCAGTACTTC.

This clone was observed a single time. The CDR3 region is CASSTNKLQGPSSGNTIYF. CDR3 sequence (DNA): TGTGCCAGTAGTACAAACAAATTACAGGGCCCTAGCTCTGGAAACACCATATATTTT. The V gene is TRBV19, the J gene TRBJ1-3, with a weak D call TRBD1 (6 bases). CDR3 length: 19 amino acids. The germline gives CDR1 LNHDA, CDR2 SQIVND (reference sequence). V was cut by 4 bases and J by 0 bases, with 22 bases left in between.

This rearrangement joins TRBV2 to TRBJ2-6; D possibly matches TRBD1 or TRBD2 (5 bases each). The CDR3 is 18 residues long. The V end was cut by 7 bases, the J end by 1 base, with 20 bases between. Germline V CDR1 and CDR2: SNHLY, FYNNEI. The CDR3 reads CASTPVRGGGSGANVLTF. The CDR3 DNA sequence: TGTGCCAGCACCCCGGTAAGGGGCGGAGGTTCTGGGGCCAACGTCCTGACTTTC.

The rearrangement links TRBV28 to TRBJ1-2; 7 nucleotides align to TRBD1. The germline CDR1 and CDR2 sequences are MDHEN and SYDVKM. The V and J ends lost 2 bases and 4 bases, in that order; junction bases with no gene match: 7. The CDR3 runs 15 residues. The CDR3 nucleotides read TGTGCCAGCAGTTTAGGTCAGGGGGATATCTATGGCTACACCTTC. This gives the protein CASSLGQGDIYGYTF.

This chain links TRBV19 with TRBJ1-5, with D tentatively TRBD1 (5 bases). This CDR3 has 12 residues. V lost 5 bases to trimming and J lost 9 bases, with 11 bases between them. Germline V lookup: CDR1 LNHDA, CDR2 SQIVND (reference sequence). DNA of the CDR3: TGTGCCAGTAGTGACAGCCTGGCGCCCCAGCATTTT. Encoded protein: CASSDSLAPQHF.